These T cell receptor beta chains were read from a single sample in a study of T cell responses to AZD1222 COVID-19 vaccine. Only in-frame clones appear in the TCRdb table, and some are missing; sequencing was by immunoSEQ multiplex PCR. The data contain about 180,000 clones, roughly 88% of them singletons. Here the sequenced sample was peripheral blood, taken 28 days after the second AZD1222 dose. The receptors originated from an adult who received the AZD1222 COVID-19 vaccine. CDR3s include the opening cysteine and the closing phenylalanine or tryptophan. Each record gives: V gene, clone size, D gene, J gene, CDR3 protein, CDR3 DNA. A D gene is named only where the DNA matches it firmly. Clone size is not always given. Where it is, it says once, few, many or a class for expanded clones.

v_gene: TRBV6-5; abundance: -; d_gene: -; j_gene: TRBJ1-1; CDR3aa: CASSGTSVGTEAFF; CDR3nt: TGTGCCAGCAGCGGGACAAGCGTTGGCACTGAAGCTTTCTTT
v_gene: TRBV3-1/TRBV3-2; abundance: -; d_gene: -; j_gene: TRBJ2-1; CDR3aa: CASSSTPDLEQFF; CDR3nt: TGTGCCAGCAGCTCTACGCCTGACCTGGAGCAGTTCTTC
v_gene: TRBV5-1; abundance: -; d_gene: -; j_gene: TRBJ1-3; CDR3aa: CASSEQGGSGNTIYF; CDR3nt: TGCGCCAGCAGCGAGCAGGGAGGATCTGGAAACACCATATATTTT
v_gene: TRBV9; abundance: -; d_gene: -; j_gene: TRBJ2-1; CDR3aa: CASSVAGDRGARGGNEQFF; CDR3nt: TGTGCCAGCAGCGTAGCCGGTGACAGGGGTGCGCGCGGGGGCAATGAGCAGTTCTTC
v_gene: TRBV3-1/TRBV3-2; abundance: few; d_gene: -; j_gene: TRBJ1-2; CDR3aa: CASSRVGGYTF; CDR3nt: TGTGCCAGCAGCCGGGTGGGTGGCTACACCTTC
v_gene: TRBV3-1/TRBV3-2; abundance: once; d_gene: -; j_gene: TRBJ2-5; CDR3aa: CASRGGNQETQYF; CDR3nt: TGTGCCAGCAGGGGGGGCAACCAAGAGACCCAGTACTTC
v_gene: TRBV25-1; abundance: once; d_gene: -; j_gene: TRBJ1-1; CDR3aa: CASSLTGNTEAFF; CDR3nt: TGTGCCAGCAGTCTGACAGGTAACACTGAAGCTTTCTTT
v_gene: TRBV5-1; abundance: -; d_gene: -; j_gene: TRBJ1-6; CDR3aa: CASSPGRLNNSPLHF; CDR3nt: TGCGCCAGCAGCCCGGGCCGGCTGAATAATTCACCCCTCCACTTT
v_gene: TRBV9; abundance: -; d_gene: -; j_gene: TRBJ2-7; CDR3aa: CASSAKPGSSYEQYF; CDR3nt: TGTGCCAGCAGCGCTAAGCCGGGTAGCTCCTACGAGCAGTACTTC
v_gene: TRBV5-6; abundance: -; d_gene: TRBD1; j_gene: TRBJ1-2; CDR3aa: CASSPGTGVRMSYGYTF; CDR3nt: TGTGCCAGCAGCCCTGGGACAGGGGTACGGATGAGCTATGGCTACACCTTC
v_gene: TRBV5-1; abundance: -; d_gene: -; j_gene: TRBJ2-2; CDR3aa: CASSGTGNTGELFF; CDR3nt: TGCGCCAGCAGCGGAACAGGGAACACCGGGGAGCTGTTTTTT
v_gene: TRBV3-1/TRBV3-2; abundance: once; d_gene: -; j_gene: TRBJ2-5; CDR3aa: CASSQRLAGGGLGETQYF; CDR3nt: TGTGCCAGCAGCCAACGATTAGCTGGGGGGGGGCTGGGAGAGACCCAGTACTTC
v_gene: TRBV19; abundance: -; d_gene: -; j_gene: TRBJ1-6; CDR3aa: CASSPAPDVNSPLHF; CDR3nt: TGTGCCAGTAGTCCCGCGCCAGATGTTAATTCACCCCTCCACTTT
v_gene: TRBV11-2; abundance: -; d_gene: TRBD1; j_gene: TRBJ1-1; CDR3aa: CASSSLRQGNTEAFF; CDR3nt: TGTGCCAGCAGCTCACTGAGACAGGGGAACACTGAAGCTTTCTTT
v_gene: TRBV6-1; abundance: -; d_gene: -; j_gene: TRBJ1-2; CDR3aa: CASSETGGDYGYTF; CDR3nt: TGTGCCAGCAGTGAAACTGGCGGTGACTATGGCTACACCTTC
v_gene: TRBV5-1; abundance: -; d_gene: -; j_gene: TRBJ1-4; CDR3aa: CASSPDPATNEKLFF; CDR3nt: TGCGCCAGCAGCCCAGACCCTGCAACTAATGAAAAACTGTTTTTT
v_gene: TRBV5-6; abundance: -; d_gene: -; j_gene: TRBJ1-2; CDR3aa: CASSRPPLYGYTF; CDR3nt: TGTGCCAGCAGCCGCCCACCCCTCTATGGCTACACCTTC
v_gene: TRBV5-1; abundance: -; d_gene: TRBD1; j_gene: TRBJ2-7; CDR3aa: CASSLGQGAYEQYF; CDR3nt: TGCGCCAGCAGCTTGGGGCAGGGGGCTTACGAGCAGTACTTC
v_gene: TRBV2; abundance: -; d_gene: -; j_gene: TRBJ2-2; CDR3aa: CASTGQPNTGELFF; CDR3nt: TGTGCCAGCACTGGGCAGCCAAACACCGGGGAGCTGTTTTTT
v_gene: TRBV3-1/TRBV3-2; abundance: -; d_gene: -; j_gene: TRBJ1-2; CDR3aa: CASSPLSGTGANYGYTF; CDR3nt: TGTGCCAGCAGCCCCTTATCCGGGACGGGAGCTAACTATGGCTACACCTTC
v_gene: TRBV3-1/TRBV3-2; abundance: -; d_gene: -; j_gene: TRBJ2-7; CDR3aa: CASSQELQLYEQYF; CDR3nt: TGTGCCAGCAGCCAAGAATTACAGCTCTACGAGCAGTACTTC
v_gene: TRBV7-9; abundance: -; d_gene: -; j_gene: TRBJ2-7; CDR3aa: CASSLGARSAPYEQYF; CDR3nt: TGTGCCAGCAGCTTAGGAGCGCGCTCAGCTCCCTACGAGCAGTACTTC
v_gene: TRBV5-1; abundance: -; d_gene: TRBD2; j_gene: TRBJ2-5; CDR3aa: CASSARPGLAVQETQYF; CDR3nt: TGCGCCAGCAGCGCCCGGCCTGGACTAGCGGTTCAAGAGACCCAGTACTTC
v_gene: TRBV5-1; abundance: once; d_gene: -; j_gene: TRBJ2-5; CDR3aa: CASSLAGDSEETQYF; CDR3nt: TGCGCCAGCAGCTTGGCCGGTGACAGCGAAGAGACCCAGTACTTC
v_gene: TRBV19; abundance: once; d_gene: TRBD1; j_gene: TRBJ2-7; CDR3aa: CASSPTGSPYEQYF; CDR3nt: TGTGCCAGCTCTCCGACAGGGAGTCCCTACGAGCAGTACTTC
v_gene: TRBV5-1; abundance: few; d_gene: TRBD1; j_gene: TRBJ2-7; CDR3aa: CASKFGTGENYEQYF; CDR3nt: TGCGCCAGCAAATTTGGCACAGGGGAAAACTACGAGCAGTACTTC
v_gene: TRBV5-5; abundance: -; d_gene: TRBD2; j_gene: TRBJ2-2; CDR3aa: CASSLGLAGANTGELFF; CDR3nt: TGTGCCAGCAGCTTGGGACTAGCGGGGGCGAACACCGGGGAGCTGTTTTTT
v_gene: TRBV5-5; abundance: -; d_gene: TRBD1; j_gene: TRBJ2-3; CDR3aa: CASSWDRVGNTQYF; CDR3nt: TGTGCCAGCAGCTGGGACAGGGTAGGAAATACGCAGTATTTT
v_gene: TRBV7-9; abundance: -; d_gene: TRBD1; j_gene: TRBJ1-2; CDR3aa: CASSRTGRANYGYTF; CDR3nt: TGTGCCAGCAGCCGGACAGGGCGAGCTAACTATGGCTACACCTTC
v_gene: TRBV6-5; abundance: -; d_gene: -; j_gene: TRBJ2-7; CDR3aa: CASETRSSYEQYF; CDR3nt: TGTGCCAGCGAGACAAGATCGTCTTACGAGCAGTACTTC
v_gene: TRBV5-1; abundance: -; d_gene: -; j_gene: TRBJ1-5; CDR3aa: CASSQTQGSSQHF; CDR3nt: TGCGCCAGCAGCCAAACACAGGGTTCAAGCCAGCATTTT
v_gene: TRBV6-5; abundance: few; d_gene: -; j_gene: TRBJ2-7; CDR3aa: CATLGEVYEQYF; CDR3nt: TGTGCCACCCTGGGGGAAGTGTACGAGCAGTACTTC
v_gene: TRBV5-4; abundance: -; d_gene: TRBD1; j_gene: TRBJ1-6; CDR3aa: CASNARRGQGEARSPLHF; CDR3nt: TGTGCCAGCAACGCCCGGAGGGGACAGGGCGAGGCGCGGTCACCCCTCCACTTT
v_gene: TRBV19; abundance: -; d_gene: -; j_gene: TRBJ1-2; CDR3aa: CASSPTDPYGYTF; CDR3nt: TGTGCCAGTAGTCCTACAGACCCTTATGGCTACACCTTC
v_gene: TRBV4-3; abundance: once; d_gene: -; j_gene: TRBJ1-2; CDR3aa: CASSHFSYGYTF; CDR3nt: TGCGCCAGCAGCCATTTCAGCTATGGCTACACCTTC
v_gene: TRBV30; abundance: -; d_gene: -; j_gene: TRBJ1-4; CDR3aa: CAWSVPGVNEKLFF; CDR3nt: TGTGCCTGGAGTGTACCTGGAGTTAATGAAAAACTGTTTTTT
v_gene: TRBV18; abundance: once; d_gene: TRBD1; j_gene: TRBJ2-2; CDR3aa: CASSPGTANTGELFF; CDR3nt: TGTGCCAGCTCACCTGGGACAGCGAACACCGGGGAGCTGTTTTTT
v_gene: TRBV3-1/TRBV3-2; abundance: -; d_gene: TRBD1; j_gene: TRBJ1-1; CDR3aa: CASSQGQGFTEAFF; CDR3nt: TGTGCCAGCAGCCAGGGACAGGGATTCACTGAAGCTTTCTTT
v_gene: TRBV3-1/TRBV3-2; abundance: -; d_gene: -; j_gene: TRBJ2-5; CDR3aa: CASSNNPGTQYF; CDR3nt: TGTGCCAGCAGCAATAACCCCGGGACCCAGTACTTC
v_gene: TRBV18; abundance: -; d_gene: -; j_gene: TRBJ2-4; CDR3aa: CASSPGRGLENIQYF; CDR3nt: TGTGCCAGCTCACCTGGACGGGGATTGGAAAACATTCAGTACTTC
v_gene: TRBV6-5; abundance: -; d_gene: TRBD2; j_gene: TRBJ2-1; CDR3aa: CASSSTSGGYNEQFF; CDR3nt: TGTGCCAGCAGTTCGACTAGCGGGGGCTACAATGAGCAGTTCTTC